This is a list of T cell receptor beta chains from one sample in a study of blood T cell repertoires in COVID-19. Clones were sequenced by immunoSEQ multiplex PCR, and TCRdb holds only the in-frame ones, with some missing. Of some 350,000 clones in the sample, under 95% were seen once. Sample: peripheral blood. The origin of the receptors is a woman younger than 30 who had recovered from COVID-19. CDR3s include the opening cysteine and the closing phenylalanine or tryptophan. A D gene is named only where the DNA matches it firmly. Not every row has a clone size; where given, it reads once, few, many or a size class.

d_call,clone_size,j_call,v_call,cdr3_nt,cdr3_aa
-,once,TRBJ2-1,TRBV19,TGTGCCAGTTCCAAAGGTAGCACAGGTGGGGAGCAGTTCTTC,CASSKGSTGGEQFF
-,-,TRBJ1-1,TRBV11-2,TGTGCCAGCAGCTCGACATCGAACACTGAAGCTTTCTTT,CASSSTSNTEAFF
TRBD1,-,TRBJ1-2,TRBV6-2/TRBV6-3,TGTGCCAGCAGTTCTCGGACAGGGCCATTTGGCTACACCTTC,CASSSRTGPFGYTF
-,-,TRBJ2-2,TRBV19,TGTGCCAGTAGTATTCGGGAAAGACTGAACACCGGGGAGCTGTTTTTT,CASSIRERLNTGELFF
TRBD1,-,TRBJ1-4,TRBV19,TGTGCCAGTAGATACAGGGGCACAACTAATGAAAAACTGTTTTTT,CASRYRGTTNEKLFF
-,-,TRBJ1-1,TRBV5-1,TGCGCCAGCAGCCAACAGGGTCCCGAGTACACTGAAGCTTTCTTT,CASSQQGPEYTEAFF
-,few,TRBJ1-5,TRBV6-6,TGTGCCAGCAGTTACTCGAGAGGCAGGGAGGATCAGCCCCAGCATTTT,CASSYSRGREDQPQHF
-,-,TRBJ2-2,TRBV11-3,TGTGCCAGCAGCGACGAAACGGGTGCCGGGGAGCTGTTTTTT,CASSDETGAGELFF
-,-,TRBJ1-5,TRBV7-9,TGTGCCAGCAGCTCGTTAGGGGCTTCAAATCAGCCCCAGCATTTT,CASSSLGASNQPQHF
-,-,TRBJ2-3,TRBV20-1,TGCAGTGCAACGGTCGCAGATACGCAGTATTTT,CSATVADTQYF
-,-,TRBJ2-3,TRBV30,TGTGCCTGGAATAGGGGGTCTGGCACAGATACGCAGTATTTT,CAWNRGSGTDTQYF
-,-,TRBJ1-6,TRBV7-9,TGTGCCAGCAGCTTAGGGATTGGGGGGACTAATTCACCCCTCCACTTT,CASSLGIGGTNSPLHF
-,-,TRBJ1-6,TRBV13,TGTGCCAGCAGCTTAGGAGGAGGCCGTTCACCCCTCCACTTT,CASSLGGGRSPLHF
TRBD1,-,TRBJ1-2,TRBV19,TGTGCCAGTAGTACAAGGGACAGCCCTTTTAACTATGGCTACACCTTC,CASSTRDSPFNYGYTF
-,-,TRBJ1-1,TRBV12-5,TGTGCTAGTGGTTCGACAGCGACGAACACTGAAGCTTTCTTT,CASGSTATNTEAFF
-,-,TRBJ2-4,TRBV18,TGTGCCAGCTCACTAATTCGGTCGGACAGAGTTTCCAAAAACATTCAGTACTTC,CASSLIRSDRVSKNIQYF
-,-,TRBJ1-3,TRBV6-2/TRBV6-3,TGTGCCAGCAGTTCCCCACCCGTTGGGGGCCCTGGAAACACCATATATTTT,CASSSPPVGGPGNTIYF
TRBD1,-,TRBJ1-2,TRBV19,TGTGCCAGTAGTCCCGGGACAGGGGGGGTTCGGTATGGCTACACCTTC,CASSPGTGGVRYGYTF
TRBD1,-,TRBJ1-2,TRBV19,TGTGCCAGTAGTATCCGGGACAGGGGTGGCTATGGCTACACCTTC,CASSIRDRGGYGYTF
-,-,TRBJ2-5,TRBV2,TGTGCCAGCATTGCGTCGGCGGGACGACAAGAGACCCAGTACTTC,CASIASAGRQETQYF
-,once,TRBJ2-5,TRBV15,TGTGCCACCAGCAGGGACAGAGAAGAGACCCAGTACTTC,CATSRDREETQYF
-,-,TRBJ1-3,TRBV7-9,TGTGCCAGCAGCTTGGCGGAGGGAGCTGGAAACACCATATATTTT,CASSLAEGAGNTIYF